This T cell receptor beta chain comes out of a study of T cells of healthy individuals. TCRdb re-derived calls from the 5' RACE reads in MiXCR, one entry per CDR3 protein. The sample lists around 98,000 distinct CDR3 sequences; 17% were seen once. This clonotype has at least ten counts. The CDR3 runs to 14 residues. V was trimmed by 4 bases and J by 13 bases, leaving 17 bases between them. The germline V gene encodes CDR1 LGHDT and CDR2 YNNKEL (reference sequence). The chain couples TRBV3-1 to TRBJ1-6; D may be TRBD1 (5 bases). This sequence was found in a human donor in good health. The chain's CDR3 is CASSRDGKFTPLHF. In DNA form, the CDR3 reads TGTGCCAGCAGCCGGGACGGGAAATTCACGCCCCTCCACTTT.